In this sample, the clone carrying this T cell receptor beta chain turned up many times. Preparation of the TCRbeta library involved a method that used unique molecular identifiers. Using its own MiXCR run on the PCR reads, TCRdb lists one record per CDR3 protein. Seen here are some 200,000 distinct CDR3 sequences, 13% to 15% observed once, and the top ten hold approximately 13%. The data originate from a study of T-cell reconstitution after alpha-beta-depleted transplantation in children. Trimming took 1 base from V and 3 from J, leaving 7 bases between them. The germline gives CDR1 SGHRS, CDR2 YFSETQ. The CDR3 has 14 amino acids.

The clonotype originates from a human donor who donated a stem cell graft to a child with acute lymphoblastic leukemia. The sample in question was PBMCs from the stem cell graft donor, obtained from the stem cell graft. The chain couples TRBV5-1 to TRBJ2-2, with D unclear. In DNA, the CDR3 is TGCGCCAGCAGCTTGTTGCAGGACACCGGGGAGCTGTTTTTT. Translating it yields CASSLLQDTGELFF.